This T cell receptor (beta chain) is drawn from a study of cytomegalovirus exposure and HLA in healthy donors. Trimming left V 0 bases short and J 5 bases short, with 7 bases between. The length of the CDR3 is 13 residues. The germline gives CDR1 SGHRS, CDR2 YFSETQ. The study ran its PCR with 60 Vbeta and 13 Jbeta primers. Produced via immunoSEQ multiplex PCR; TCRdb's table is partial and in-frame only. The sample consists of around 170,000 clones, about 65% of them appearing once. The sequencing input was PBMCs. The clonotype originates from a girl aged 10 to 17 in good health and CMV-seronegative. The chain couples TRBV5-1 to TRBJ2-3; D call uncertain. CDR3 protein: CASSLDQRDTQYF. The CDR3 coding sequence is TGCGCCAGCAGCTTGGACCAGCGAGATACGCAGTATTTT.